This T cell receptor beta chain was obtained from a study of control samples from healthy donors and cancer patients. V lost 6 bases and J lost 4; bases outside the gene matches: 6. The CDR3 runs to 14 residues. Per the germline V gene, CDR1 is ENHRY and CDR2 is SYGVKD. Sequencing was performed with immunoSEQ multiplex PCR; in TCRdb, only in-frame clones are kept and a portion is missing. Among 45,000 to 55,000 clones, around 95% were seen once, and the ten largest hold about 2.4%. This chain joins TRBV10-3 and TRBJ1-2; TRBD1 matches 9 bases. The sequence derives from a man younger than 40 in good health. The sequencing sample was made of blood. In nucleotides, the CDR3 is TGTGCCATCAGGGGACAGGGCCCTACCTATGGCTACACCTTC. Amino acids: CAIRGQGPTYGYTF.